This T cell receptor (beta chain) was identified during a study of Ad26.COV2.S vaccination and SARS-CoV-2 variants. Repertoires were generated with immunoSEQ multiplex PCR, while TCRdb's copy carries only in-frame clones and drops some. The data contain hundreds of thousands of clones, around four fifths of them seen just once; the ten biggest clones take up approximately 7%. V lost 4 bases, J lost 10 bases, and 15 bases stayed unmatched. The CDR3 consists of 15 residues. The germline gives CDR1 SEHNR, CDR2 FQNEAQ (reference sequence). Treatment in this sample: some 19 received Ad26.COV2.S at low or high dose, single or two shots; several received placebo; per-sample allocation not given. Following the first vaccine or placebo injection, samples were taken on day 63.

The TCR was taken from a person aged 18 to 65 who received the Ad26.COV2.S COVID-19 vaccine or a placebo. V is TRBV7-9 and J is TRBJ1-1; TRBD1 agrees at 7 bases. Sample: peripheral blood, taken in a trial of Ad26.COV2.S vaccine versus placebo. CDR3 sequence reads: CASSSYRQGTRGAFF. The CDR3 bases are TGTGCCAGCAGCTCGTATAGACAGGGTACAAGGGGAGCTTTCTTT.